This T cell receptor beta chain was retrieved from a study of cytomegalovirus exposure and HLA in healthy donors. On the study more broadly: Across about 400 genotyped donors, around 82% landed in the Caucasian-associated ancestry cluster. Points from the study as a whole: Clonal expansion, a later analysis showed, was greater in HLA-associated TCR beta chains than in equally common others. In a later analysis, V- and J-gene trimming of beta chains associated with a DCLRE1C missense variant, replicated independently.

PCR primers comprised 60 Vbeta and 13 Jbeta primers. The protocol was immunoSEQ multiplex PCR, while the TCRdb copy is restricted to in-frame clones and leaves out a portion. This sample has a few hundred thousand clones, with 70% to 90% found just once. On this clone: Its antigen is not known.

The CDR3 is 11 residues long. Trimming took off 11 bases at V and 4 bases at J, with 11 bases between the two ends. Germline CDR1 is SNHLY and CDR2 is FYNNEI. Sequenced input: PBMCs. The sequence was collected from a woman aged 18-29 years in good health and CMV-seronegative. This chain connects TRBV2 to TRBJ1-1; D is unresolved. Here the CDR3 reads CAPQTGTEAFF. CDR3 nucleotide sequence: TGTGCCCCTCAGACGGGCACTGAAGCTTTCTTT.